This is a list of T cell receptor beta chains from one sample in a study of blood T cell repertoires in COVID-19. The protocol was immunoSEQ multiplex PCR, while the TCRdb copy is restricted to in-frame clones and leaves out a portion. The sample records over 85,000 clones, more than 70% being singletons. The sequencing sample was made of peripheral blood. These receptors all come from a woman aged 50 to 65 with acute or convalescent COVID-19. Each CDR3 is given with its conserved first and last residue. D genes are given only for firm matches. Clone sizes are given selectively: once, few, many, or a class where the clone is expanded.

TRBJ1-1	.	TRBV5-1	.	TGCGCCAGCAGCTCGGGGACATTCGATAAAGCTTTTTTT	CASSSGTFDKAFF
TRBJ2-2	.	TRBV5-4	TRBD1	TGTGCCAGCAGCTCCGACAGGGGGCCCACCGGGGAGCTGTTTTTT	CASSSDRGPTGELFF
TRBJ2-7	.	TRBV2	TRBD2	TGTGCCGGGGGACTAGCGGGGGCCCCTTTGTTC	CAGGLAGAPLF
TRBJ1-6	.	TRBV5-1	.	TGCGCCAGCAGCTCAGCCGAGGGCGGATGGAATTCACCCCTCCACTTT	CASSSAEGGWNSPLHF
TRBJ2-5	.	TRBV25-1	TRBD2	TGTGCCAGCCTGACTAGCGGGAGGGGGGAGACCCAGTACTTC	CASLTSGRGETQYF
TRBJ2-7	.	TRBV6-6	.	TGTGCCAGCAGTTACGTGCGGCAGGGGGGTTCCTACGAGCAGTACTTC	CASSYVRQGGSYEQYF
TRBJ2-5	.	TRBV5-4	.	TGTGCCAGCAGCTTTGGGCAGCAAGAGACCCAGTACTTC	CASSFGQQETQYF
TRBJ2-6	.	TRBV27	.	TGTGCCAGCAGTCAGATCTCTGGGGCCAACGTCCTGACTTTC	CASSQISGANVLTF
TRBJ1-5	.	TRBV7-2	.	TGTGCCAGCAGCATTCATAGCAATCAGCCCCAGCATTTT	CASSIHSNQPQHF
TRBJ1-5	.	TRBV6-6	.	TGTGCCAGCAGTTACTCGGGCAGACAGGAGTACATGCCCCAGCATTTT	CASSYSGRQEYMPQHF
TRBJ2-3	.	TRBV11-2	.	TGTGCCAGCACTCAAGGGCGTGGGAGAGGCCCAGATACGCAGTATTTT	CASTQGRGRGPDTQYF
TRBJ1-5	.	TRBV6-5	TRBD1	TGTGCCAGCAGACAGACAGGGGAACGGCAGCCCCAGCATTTT	CASRQTGERQPQHF
TRBJ1-2	.	TRBV15	.	TGTGCCACCAGCAGAGATATGAGGGAAGGGGGCTACACCTTC	CATSRDMREGGYTF
TRBJ2-2	once	TRBV7-9	.	TGTGCCAGCAGCCAACCCACTTACGGGGAGCTGTTTTTT	CASSQPTYGELFF
TRBJ1-1	.	TRBV5-1	.	TGCGCCAGCAGCTTGGACAGGGTGGGTACTGAAGCTTTCTTT	CASSLDRVGTEAFF
TRBJ2-5	.	TRBV3-1/TRBV3-2	TRBD2	TGTGCCAGCAGCCAAGATCCAGCGGGAGCCCAAGAGACCCAGTACTTC	CASSQDPAGAQETQYF
TRBJ1-2	.	TRBV18	TRBD1	TGTGCCAGCTCACCTGACAGGGAAGGGCTAGTCGATGGCTACACCTTC	CASSPDREGLVDGYTF
TRBJ2-1	.	TRBV10-3	TRBD2	TGTGCCATCAGTGAGTCGGGAACTAGCGCAGCCTACAATGAGCAGTTCTTC	CAISESGTSAAYNEQFF
TRBJ1-1	.	TRBV6-5	.	TGTGCCAGCAGTTTGGGGCAAAGATGGGACACTGAAGCTTTCTTT	CASSLGQRWDTEAFF
TRBJ2-3	.	TRBV24-1	.	TGTGCCACCAGTGATCCCCGGACAGTTACAGATACGCAGTATTTT	CATSDPRTVTDTQYF
TRBJ1-2	once	TRBV29-1	.	TGCAGCGTTGTTCTGGGGGGCTATGGCTACACCTTC	CSVVLGGYGYTF
TRBJ1-1	.	TRBV2	TRBD1	TGTGCCAGCAGTAAAAACCGGGACAGTGAAAAGAACACTGAAGCTTTCTTT	CASSKNRDSEKNTEAFF
TRBJ2-1	.	TRBV3-1/TRBV3-2	TRBD2	TGTGCCAGCAGCCAAGAACTAGCGGGAGTTGAGCAGTTCTTC	CASSQELAGVEQFF
TRBJ2-3	.	TRBV11-2	TRBD2	TGTGCCAGCAGCCCCCCCGGACTAGCGGCGTCCACAGATACGCAGTATTTT	CASSPPGLAASTDTQYF
TRBJ1-2	.	TRBV19	.	TGTGCCAGTAGTATTACCGACAGGAGGTTCGATGGCTACACCTTC	CASSITDRRFDGYTF
TRBJ2-5	.	TRBV7-9	.	TGTGCCAGCAGCTTAGCGTCAGGGCCGAACCAAGAGACCCAGTACTTC	CASSLASGPNQETQYF
TRBJ2-2	.	TRBV19	.	TGTGCCAGTAGTATCAGGGTATGGGCCGGGGAGCTGTTTTTT	CASSIRVWAGELFF
TRBJ1-1	.	TRBV28	.	TGTGCCAGCGAGGATGTGAACACTGAAGCTTTCTTT	CASEDVNTEAFF
TRBJ1-1	.	TRBV3-1/TRBV3-2	.	TGTGCCAGCAGCCGGGCCTCTGAGACTGAAGCTTTCTTT	CASSRASETEAFF
TRBJ2-3	.	TRBV4-2	TRBD1	TGTGCCAGCAGCCGATGGGACAGAGGCACAGATACGCAGTATTTT	CASSRWDRGTDTQYF
TRBJ2-7	once	TRBV6-6	TRBD1	TGTGCCAGCAGTTATGGGACAGGGGGTAACGAGCAGTACTTC	CASSYGTGGNEQYF
TRBJ2-7	.	TRBV6-6	.	TGTGCCAGCAGTCCAGGACAGTACTCCTACGAGCAGTACTTC	CASSPGQYSYEQYF
TRBJ1-1	.	TRBV5-1	TRBD1	TGCGCCAGCAGCCGGGACAGGGGGAACACTGAAGCTTTCTTT	CASSRDRGNTEAFF
TRBJ1-2	.	TRBV29-1	.	TGCAGCGTTGAAGATGGAGGGGCGGAGGACTATGGCTACACCTTC	CSVEDGGAEDYGYTF
TRBJ2-3	.	TRBV13	TRBD2	TGTGCCAGCAGCTTTGGGAGGCGGGAGAGTAAGCAGTATTTT	CASSFGRRESKQYF
TRBJ1-2	.	TRBV19	TRBD1	TGTGCCAGTAGTCTAGGCGGGACAGGGCTTTCTTTTGGCTACACCTTC	CASSLGGTGLSFGYTF
TRBJ1-2	.	TRBV7-2	TRBD1	TGTGCCAGCAGCTTAGACTACAGGGGTGCTACCTATGGCTACACCTTC	CASSLDYRGATYGYTF
TRBJ2-1	.	TRBV12-5	.	TGTGCTAGTGGGACAGACGATAGGTGGAATGAGCAGTTCTTC	CASGTDDRWNEQFF
TRBJ1-5	.	TRBV10-3	TRBD1	TGTGCCATCCGGGACAGGGAAAATCAGCCCCAGCATTTT	CAIRDRENQPQHF
TRBJ1-1	once	TRBV6-1	TRBD1	TGTGCCAGCAGTGGAAGACAGGGGAGTCGGGACACTGAAGCTTTCTTT	CASSGRQGSRDTEAFF
TRBJ2-7	.	TRBV19	TRBD2	TGTGCCAGTAGTGGACCCCTCAACAGCGGGAGGGCCTTAGGCCGCGAGCAGTACTTC	CASSGPLNSGRALGREQYF
TRBJ2-5	.	TRBV3-1/TRBV3-2	.	TGTGCCAGTGGGGGGGCGCCTGGGGAGACCCAGTACTTC	CASGGAPGETQYF